One and the same sample provided the 2 T cell receptor beta chains below, sequenced in a study of blood T cell repertoires in COVID-19. The method was immunoSEQ multiplex PCR; TCRdb's version includes in-frame clones alone and lacks a portion of them. The sample gives some 140,000 clones, around 79% of which show up once; roughly 1.7% is in the top ten. Sequences were obtained from peripheral blood. These receptors came from a man older than 75 with acute or convalescent COVID-19.

V usage is TRBV9 and J usage is TRBJ2-5; D is unresolved. Trimming took 0 bases from V and 1 from J, leaving 7 bases between them. Germline V gives CDR1 SGDLS, CDR2 YYNGEE. There are 14 residues in the CDR3. The DNA of the CDR3 is TGTGCCAGCAGCGTAGGAGAACTCCAAGAGACCCAGTACTTC. It translates to CASSVGELQETQYF.

This clone was observed once. The rearrangement links TRBV25-1 to TRBJ1-2, with 7 bases aligning to TRBD1. CDR1 is MGHDK, CDR2 SYGVNS, per germline. The CDR3 contains 14 residues. The V gene end was trimmed by 2 bases and the J gene end by 2 bases; junction bases not matched to a gene: 2. CDR3: CASSELTGNYGYTF. CDR3 DNA: TGTGCCAGCAGTGAACTGACAGGGAACTATGGCTACACCTTC.